The 19 T cell receptor beta chains below were found in one sample sequenced in a study of shared clonotypes between healthy human individuals. Generated by immunoSEQ multiplex PCR, the TCRdb table keeps only in-frame clones and is missing some. The sample includes roughly 2.5 million clones, roughly 92% of them seen just once. The specimen sequenced was naive CD4+ T cells sorted from blood. Subset denoted: CD45RA+ positively selected. Source of these receptors: a man younger than 30 in good health.

The chain carries TRBV7-2 and TRBJ1-5, with D hard to call. This CDR3 region has 15 residues. Germline CDR1 is SGHTA and CDR2 is FQGNSA. Trimming shortened V by 1 base and J by 7 bases, and 14 bases separated the two germline ends. The CDR3 loop reads CASSLGVGLVQPQHF. Here the CDR3 DNA reads TGTGCCAGCAGCTTAGGAGTGGGTTTAGTCCAGCCCCAGCATTTT. Based on the CDR3 plus reference TRBV7-2 and TRBJ1-5, the full variable domain is GAGVSQSPSNKVTEKGKDVELRCDPISGHTALYWYRQSLGQGLEFLIYFQGNSAPDKSGLPSDRFSAERTGGSVSTLTIQRTQQEDSAVYLCASSLGVGLVQPQHFGDGTRLSIL.

This rearrangement joins TRBV5-6 to TRBJ2-1; TRBD2 matches at 9 bases. J was trimmed by 5 bases and V by 6 bases; bases with no gene match: 9. Per the germline V gene, CDR1 is SGHDT and CDR2 is YYEEEE. The CDR3 covers 15 residues. The CDR3 DNA reads TGTGCCAGCACCCAAAGCGGGGGGCCTGACAATGAGCAGTTCTTC. Amino acids: CASTQSGGPDNEQFF.

This rearrangement joins TRBV11-2 to TRBJ2-2; D not certain. The germline V gene encodes CDR1 SGHAT and CDR2 FQNNGV. V lost 1 base to trimming and J lost 6 bases, with 9 bases between them. The CDR3 contains 14 residues. This CDR3 is CASSLVFQSGELFF. The CDR3 region has the DNA TGTGCCAGCAGCTTAGTTTTCCAGTCCGGGGAGCTGTTTTTT. The whole variable domain, filled in from reference TRBV11-2 and TRBJ2-2, reads EAGVAQSPRYKIIEKRQSVAFWCNPISGHATLYWYQQILGQGPKLLIQFQNNGVVDDSQLPKDRFSAERLKGVDSTLKIQPAKLEDSAVYLCASSLVFQSGELFFGEGSRLTVL.

Comments on this clone: Other DNA sequences in this specimen translate into the identical CDR3. This rearrangement joins TRBV15 to TRBJ2-3; D gene uncertain. Trimming shortened V by 0 bases and J by 6 bases, and 7 bases separated the two germline ends. The CDR3 loop spans 13 amino acids. In germline, CDR1 is LNHNV, CDR2 YYDKDF (reference sequence). Here the CDR3 reads CATSRDPGDTQYF. CDR3 in DNA: TGTGCCACCAGCAGAGACCCTGGGGATACGCAGTATTTT.

The chain uses TRBV9 and TRBJ2-3, with 12 bases that match TRBD2. This CDR3 is 16 amino acids long. Germline V gene data show CDR1 as SGDLS and CDR2 as YYNGEE. Unmatched junction bases numbered 4, after V lost 5 bases and J lost 0 bases. The CDR3 DNA reads TGTGCCAGCAGTCTAGCGGGGGGGATTAGCACAGATACGCAGTATTTT. This encodes CASSLAGGISTDTQYF.

The rearrangement uses TRBV5-1 and TRBJ1-5, with D hard to call. Trimming took off 4 bases at V and 8 bases at J, with 13 bases between the two ends. Germline V gives CDR1 SGHRS, CDR2 YFSETQ. The CDR3 covers 13 residues. The CDR3 loop reads CASSGSGVEPQHF. CDR3 coding DNA: TGCGCCAGCAGCGGGAGTGGGGTCGAGCCCCAGCATTTT.

V usage is TRBV28 and J usage is TRBJ2-4; 8 nucleotides align to TRBD1. From germline, CDR1 is MDHEN and CDR2 SYDVKM. The CDR3 spans 14 residues. V dropped 6 bases and J dropped 5; count of bases not matched to a gene: 6. The CDR3 bases are TGTGCCAGCAGAGAACAGGGGGACCAAAACATTCAGTACTTC. This translates into CASREQGDQNIQYF.

The genes are TRBV5-1 and TRBJ2-3; a possible D gene is TRBD1 (6 bases). Germline V gene sequence: CDR1 SGHRS, CDR2 YFSETQ. With 0 bases removed from V and 2 bases from J, the gap between germline ends came to 13 bases. CDR3 length equals 16 residues. The CDR3 here is CASSLVLGQTTDTQYF. In DNA form, the CDR3 reads TGCGCCAGCAGCTTGGTTCTAGGACAGACCACAGATACGCAGTATTTT.

This chain joins TRBV2 and TRBJ2-5; D might be TRBD1 or TRBD2, each matching 6 bases. Germline V gene sequence: CDR1 SNHLY, CDR2 FYNNEI. V was pared by 5 bases and J by 5 bases, with 12 bases between. The CDR3 contains 13 residues. The CDR3 spells CASSPRGGETQYF. The CDR3 DNA reads TGTGCCAGCAGTCCCAGGGGAGGCGAGACCCAGTACTTC.

The rearrangement links TRBV5-1 to TRBJ1-6; 7 bases agree with TRBD1. V lost 6 bases to trimming and J lost 7 bases; unmatched junction nucleotides: 7. The CDR3 is 14 residues long. Germline CDR1 reads SGHRS; CDR2 reads YFSETQ. CDR3 residues: CASTSGQMNSPLHF. The CDR3 nucleotides are TGCGCCAGCACCTCGGGACAGATGAATTCACCCCTCCACTTT. Variable domain in full (rest from reference TRBV5-1 and TRBJ1-6): KAGVTQTPRYLIKTRGQQVTLSCSPISGHRSVSWYQQTPGQGLQFLFEYFSETQRNKGNFPGRFSGRQFSNSRSEMNVSTLELGDSALYLCASTSGQMNSPLHFGNGTRLTVT.

The chain has TRBV6-6 and TRBJ2-5; TRBD1 aligns across 8 bases. CDR1 MNHNY and CDR2 SVGAGI come from the germline V gene (reference sequence). This CDR3 region has 13 residues. The V and J ends lost 5 bases and 4 bases, in that order; junction bases with no gene match: 3. The CDR3 nucleotides read TGTGCCAGCAGTCCACAGGGGGGAGAGACCCAGTACTTC. Translating it yields CASSPQGGETQYF.

This rearrangement joins TRBV5-1 to TRBJ2-3; D not certain. Per germline, CDR1 SGHRS and CDR2 YFSETQ. CDR3 size: 14 residues. Trimming removed 4 bases from V and 4 bases from J, with 13 bases in between. The CDR3 loop reads CASSREGRADTQYF. In DNA, the CDR3 is TGCGCCAGCAGCAGGGAAGGGCGCGCAGATACGCAGTATTTT.

In the case of this clone: Other DNA sequences in this specimen translate into the identical CDR3. The rearrangement links TRBV4-3 to TRBJ2-3; 9 nucleotides match TRBD2. This CDR3 is 15 amino acids long. Germline V CDR1 and CDR2: LGHNA, YSLEER. The V gene end was trimmed by 4 bases and the J gene end by 1 base; junction bases not matched to a gene: 3. The CDR3 sequence is CASSPRTSGTDTQYF. The CDR3 DNA is TGCGCCAGCAGCCCCCGGACTAGCGGCACAGATACGCAGTATTTT.

For this clone: The sample has other DNA sequences that encode this CDR3 too. V and J are TRBV19 and TRBJ2-3; 10 positions match TRBD2. The germline V gene encodes CDR1 LNHDA and CDR2 SQIVND (reference sequence). Trimming at V came to 5 bases and at J to 2 bases, leaving 4 bases not matched to a gene. The CDR3 contains 15 residues. DNA for the CDR3: TGTGCCAGTAGTTCTAGCGGGGGCCACACAGATACGCAGTATTTT. Translation: CASSSSGGHTDTQYF.

This chain uses TRBV30 with TRBJ1-6, with D possibly TRBD1 on 6 matching bases. This CDR3 is built from 14 residues. Germline V gene data show CDR1 as GTSNPN and CDR2 as SVGIG (reference sequence). The CDR3 reads CAPPHRADDSPLHF. CDR3 bases: TGTGCACCTCCCCACAGGGCCGATGATTCACCCCTCCACTTT.

V is TRBV28 and J is TRBJ2-4, with D possibly TRBD1 on 5 matching bases. V was clipped by 3 bases and J by 5 bases, with 11 bases between them. The CDR3 consists of 14 residues. From germline, CDR1 is MDHEN and CDR2 SYDVKM. DNA for the CDR3: TGTGCCAGCAGTTTGATAGGGGTAGAAAACATTCAGTACTTC. Translating it yields CASSLIGVENIQYF.

The CDR3 nucleotides are TGTGCCAGTAGGGTTTACCGGACCCCCAGGGGGCGCGACTATGGCTACACCTTC. It codes for CASRVYRTPRGRDYGYTF. V gene TRBV19 combines with J gene TRBJ1-2; 8 positions agree with TRBD1. CDR1 and CDR2 from the germline V gene are LNHDA and SQIVND (reference sequence). The ends lost 6 bases at V and 3 bases at J; junction bases unmatched: 18. This CDR3 comprises 18 residues.

This chain uses TRBV4-3 with TRBJ2-1, with D uncertain. The V end was cut by 1 base, the J end by 10 bases, with 8 bases between. CDR1 and CDR2 from the germline V gene are LGHNA and YSLEER. The CDR3 runs to 12 residues. The CDR3 sequence is CASSQGRQEQFF. In DNA form, the CDR3 reads TGCGCCAGCAGCCAAGGGCGTCAGGAGCAGTTCTTC.

The CDR3 DNA sequence: TGTGCCAGTAGTATCCCTACGTCTTCTGGAAACACCATATATTTT. It codes for CASSIPTSSGNTIYF. This chain uses TRBV19 with TRBJ1-3; no clear D. CDR3 size: 15 residues. The germline V gene encodes CDR1 LNHDA and CDR2 SQIVND (reference sequence). V was trimmed by 3 bases and J by 1 base, leaving 10 bases between them.